The 9 T cell receptor beta chains presented below share a single source sample, sequenced in a study of spatial heterogeneity in lung cancer. Time point noted: blood at routine non-recurrence follow-up after resection. TCRdb itself ran the 5' RACE reads through MiXCR, one entry per CDR3 protein. The sample lists about 17,000 distinct CDR3 sequences, 19% occurring once. The sequencing here drew on PBMCs, taken at follow-up. The receptors were gathered from a male donor with early-stage non-small cell lung cancer.

This clonotype appeared a few times. The chain is built from TRBV30 and TRBJ2-1; D unresolved. The V gene's germline CDR1 is GTSNPN and CDR2 SVGIG (reference sequence). This CDR3 has 14 residues. The ends were cut back, 5 bases at V and 6 bases at J, with 17 bases in the middle. The CDR3 here is CAWEDEPGGNEQFF. CDR3 nucleotide sequence: TGTGCCTGGGAGGATGAACCCGGCGGCAATGAGCAGTTCTTC. Drawing the rest from reference TRBV30 and TRBJ2-1, the complete variable domain is SQTIHQWPATLVQPVGSPLSLECTVEGTSNPNLYWYRQAAGRGLQLLFYSVGIGQISSEVPQNLSASRPQDRQFILSSKKLLLSDSGFYLCAWEDEPGGNEQFFGPGTRLTVL.

This clonotype was recorded a few times. This chain uses TRBV6-1 with TRBJ1-5; 10 nucleotides agree with TRBD1. The trim removed 4 bases at V and 2 bases at J, leaving 2 bases unmatched. Germline V gene lookup returns CDR1 MNHNS and CDR2 SASEGT. CDR3 size: 15 residues. CDR3 nucleotides: TGTGCCAGCAGTGGCGGGACAGGGGGCAATCAGCCCCAGCATTTT. It encodes CASSGGTGGNQPQHF.

This clonotype was detected a few times. The J gene is TRBJ2-3, the V gene TRBV11-2; 12 nucleotides agree with TRBD2. CDR1 and CDR2 (germline): SGHAT, FQNNGV. The CDR3 loop spans 17 amino acids. With 4 bases clipped from V and 4 bases from J, the junction kept 9 bases outside the gene matches. CDR3 DNA: TGTGCCAGCAGCTCCCGGACTAGCGGGGAAAAGGCAGATACGCAGTATTTT. Encoded protein: CASSSRTSGEKADTQYF.

In its sample, this clonotype was seen many times. The chain combines TRBV4-1 with TRBJ1-1; D uncertain. Trimming cost V 1 base and J 4 bases, with 10 bases left between them. CDR1 and CDR2 from the germline V gene are MGHRA and YSYEKL. CDR3 length: 14 amino acids. CDR3 nucleotides: TGCGCCAGCAGCCAAGGGGGAGTGATCACTGAAGCTTTCTTT. This translates into CASSQGGVITEAFF.

This clonotype was seen a handful of times. The chain links TRBV4-3 to TRBJ1-1; D gene uncertain. Germline V gene data show CDR1 as LGHNA and CDR2 as YSLEER. With 0 bases removed from V and 6 bases from J, the gap between germline ends came to 11 bases. The CDR3 runs to 14 residues. CDR3 protein: CASSQDFAESEAFF. In DNA, the CDR3 is TGCGCCAGCAGCCAAGATTTCGCGGAGTCTGAAGCTTTCTTT.

This clonotype appeared many times. The chain employs TRBV7-2 and TRBJ2-3; the D gene is possibly TRBD1 (6 bases). Trimming left V 5 bases short and J 4 bases short, with 10 bases between. The length of the CDR3 is 13 residues. The germline V gene encodes CDR1 SGHTA and CDR2 FQGNSA. CDR3 amino acids: CASSTTGSDTQYF. Here the CDR3 DNA reads TGTGCCAGCAGCACTACAGGGTCAGATACGCAGTATTTT.

This clonotype showed up many times. This chain connects TRBV6-2 or TRBV6-3 to TRBJ2-1, with TRBD2 as a possible D gene (5 bases). V was pared by 6 bases and J by 2 bases, with 11 bases between. Germline V gene lookup returns CDR1 MNHEY and CDR2 SVGEGT. The CDR3 is 14 amino acids. The CDR3 protein is CASSWAGTYNEQFF. The CDR3 nucleotides are TGTGCCAGCAGCTGGGCCGGGACCTACAATGAGCAGTTCTTC.

Note on this clonotype: This may stem from a read error, because a much larger clone lies one nucleotide away. This sequence joins TRBV25-1 and TRBJ2-5; D possibly corresponds to TRBD2 (5 bases). This CDR3 has 16 amino acids. Trimming cost V 3 bases and J 2 bases, with 16 bases left between them. The V gene's germline CDR1 is MGHDK and CDR2 SYGVNS. The CDR3 DNA reads TGTGCCAGCAGTGATTTAAAGAGAGGGAGTCAAGAGACCCAGTACTTC. Its protein is CASSDLKRGSQETQYF.

This clonotype is judged medium-sized. This rearrangement joins TRBV2 to TRBJ2-7; possibly TRBD1 for D (5 bases). This CDR3 contains 16 residues. Germline CDR1 reads SNHLY; CDR2 reads FYNNEI. Trimming removed 8 bases from V and 1 base from J, with 21 bases in between. CDR3 amino acids: CASGWGPIKDSYEQYF. The CDR3 region has the DNA TGTGCCAGCGGGTGGGGCCCTATTAAAGATTCCTACGAGCAGTACTTC.